The T cell receptor beta chain under discussion was sequenced for a study of CD4 and CD8 cells across lung adenocarcinoma regions. V shed 2 bases and J shed 6 bases, with 14 bases lying between them. The CDR3 extends over 15 amino acids. This clonotype was detected only a few times. TCRdb re-derived calls from the PCR reads in MiXCR, one entry per CDR3 protein. The sample has more than 2,000 distinct CDR3 sequences; approximately 49% are singletons. Sequencing was carried out using CD4+ T cells from the center of a lung tumor. The chain employs TRBV12-3 or TRBV12-4 and TRBJ2-4, with D possibly being TRBD1 (6 bases). The TCR comes from a female donor with lung adenocarcinoma. The CD4 and CD8 labels of this study may be unreliable. CDR3 in DNA: TGTGCCAGCAGTTTACTTCCAGGGGCAGGAAACATTCAGTACTTC. This sequence encodes CASSLLPGAGNIQYF.